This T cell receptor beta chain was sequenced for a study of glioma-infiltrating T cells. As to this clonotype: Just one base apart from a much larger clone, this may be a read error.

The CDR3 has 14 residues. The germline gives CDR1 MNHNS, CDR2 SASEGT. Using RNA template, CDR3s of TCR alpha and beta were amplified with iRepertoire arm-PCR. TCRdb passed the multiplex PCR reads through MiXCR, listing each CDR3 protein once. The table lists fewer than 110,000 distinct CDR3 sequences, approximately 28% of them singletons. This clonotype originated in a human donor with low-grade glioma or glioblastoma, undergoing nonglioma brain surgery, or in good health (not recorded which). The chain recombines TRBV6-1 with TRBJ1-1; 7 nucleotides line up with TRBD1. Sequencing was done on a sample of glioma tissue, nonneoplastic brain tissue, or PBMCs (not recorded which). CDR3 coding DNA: TGTGCCAACAGTCCCCCGACAGGGCGGACTGAAGCTTTCTTT. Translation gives CANSPPTGRTEAFF.